This T cell receptor (beta chain) was sequenced in a study of control samples from healthy donors and cancer patients. Using immunoSEQ multiplex PCR, the repertoire was profiled, and TCRdb retains in-frame clones only, with some absent. The table records approximately 150,000 clones, 94% of them present only once. This CDR3 is built from 15 residues. Germline lookup yields CDR1 LGHNT and CDR2 FRNRAP. V lost 6 bases, J lost 6 bases, and 8 bases stayed unmatched. The sample comprised blood. The V call is TRBV12-5, the J call TRBJ2-1; 10 positions agree with TRBD2. The TCR originated in a woman between 18 and 30 years old in good health. For the CDR3, the DNA is TGTGCTAGTGGGCCCAGCGGGGGGGTTGCCAATGAGCAGTTCTTC. It translates to CASGPSGGVANEQFF.